This T cell receptor beta chain was obtained from a study of shared clonotypes between healthy human individuals. Findings of the study overall: Genetic and exposure-history diversity was limited by the few donors. Naive CD4 clonotypes were shared across a few donors at around 5%. Against clonotypes common to all four donors, non-shared ones had lower generation probabilities.

The V segment lost 4 bases and the J segment 4 bases; nucleotides outside the gene matches: 5. The CDR3 covers 14 residues. Germline V gene data show CDR1 as MNHNS and CDR2 as SASEGT. Of note for this clone: Its antigen is unidentified.

Sequencing used immunoSEQ multiplex PCR; TCRdb keeps in-frame clones, though not all of them. Among some 2,000,000 clones, under 97% were seen once, and the ten largest hold roughly 0.13%. The sample was naive CD4+ T cells sorted from blood. Regarding subset: CD45RA+ positively selected. The TCR sequence derives from a man younger than 35 in good health. This chain connects TRBV6-1 to TRBJ2-3; 7 nucleotides align to TRBD1. The CDR3 DNA sequence: TGTGCCAGCAGTGCGACAGGGTCAGCAGATACGCAGTATTTT. Protein sequence: CASSATGSADTQYF.